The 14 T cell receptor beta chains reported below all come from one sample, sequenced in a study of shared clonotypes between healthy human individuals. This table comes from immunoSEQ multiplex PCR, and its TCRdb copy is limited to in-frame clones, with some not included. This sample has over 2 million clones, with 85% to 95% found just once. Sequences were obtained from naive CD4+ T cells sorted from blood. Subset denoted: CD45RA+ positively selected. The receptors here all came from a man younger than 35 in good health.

The CDR3 bases are TGTGCCTGGACATCCGGGGGATTTCCTGGAAACACCATATATTTT. It specifies CAWTSGGFPGNTIYF. V and J are TRBV30 and TRBJ1-3; D is possibly TRBD1 (5 bases). Germline V gene lookup returns CDR1 GTSNPN and CDR2 SVGIG (reference sequence). CDR3 size: 15 residues. V was shortened by 4 bases and J by 2 bases, with 15 bases between the two germline ends.

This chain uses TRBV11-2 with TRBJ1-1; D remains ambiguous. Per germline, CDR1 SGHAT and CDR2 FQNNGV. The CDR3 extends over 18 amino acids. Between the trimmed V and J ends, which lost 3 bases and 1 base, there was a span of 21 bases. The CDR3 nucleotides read TGTGCCAGCAGCTTCCGCCGGGTCGAAATTTCGGCGAACACTGAAGCTTTCTTT. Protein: CASSFRRVEISANTEAFF.

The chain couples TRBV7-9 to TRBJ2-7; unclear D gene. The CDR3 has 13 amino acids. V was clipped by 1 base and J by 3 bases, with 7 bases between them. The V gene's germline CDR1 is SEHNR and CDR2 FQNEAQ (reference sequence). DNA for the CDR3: TGTGCCAGCAGCTTAGGAGTTATCTACGAGCAGTACTTC. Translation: CASSLGVIYEQYF.

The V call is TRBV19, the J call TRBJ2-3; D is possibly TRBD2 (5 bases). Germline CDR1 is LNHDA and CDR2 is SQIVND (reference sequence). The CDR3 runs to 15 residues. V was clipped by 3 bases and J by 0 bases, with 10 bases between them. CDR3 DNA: TGTGCCAGTAGTATGGTAAGCGGTAGCACAGATACGCAGTATTTT. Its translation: CASSMVSGSTDTQYF.

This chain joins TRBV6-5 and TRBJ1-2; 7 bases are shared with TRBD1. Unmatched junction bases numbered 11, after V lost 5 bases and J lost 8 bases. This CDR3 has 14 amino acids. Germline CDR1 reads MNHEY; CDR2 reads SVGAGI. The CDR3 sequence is CASSPLQGIKGYTF. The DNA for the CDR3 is TGTGCCAGCAGTCCCTTACAGGGGATTAAGGGCTACACCTTC.

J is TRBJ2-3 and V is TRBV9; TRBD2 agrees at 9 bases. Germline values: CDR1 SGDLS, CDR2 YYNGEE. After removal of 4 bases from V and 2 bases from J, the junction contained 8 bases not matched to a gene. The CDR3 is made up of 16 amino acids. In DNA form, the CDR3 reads TGTGCCAGCAGCTTCGGGACTAGCATAGTCACAGATACGCAGTATTTT. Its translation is CASSFGTSIVTDTQYF.

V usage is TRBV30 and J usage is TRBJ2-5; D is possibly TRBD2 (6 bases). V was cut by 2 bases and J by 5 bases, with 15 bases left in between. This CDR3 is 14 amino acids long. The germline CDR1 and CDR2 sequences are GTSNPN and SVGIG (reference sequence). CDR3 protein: CAWSLRRVGETQYF. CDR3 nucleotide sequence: TGTGCCTGGAGTCTCCGGAGGGTCGGGGAGACCCAGTACTTC.

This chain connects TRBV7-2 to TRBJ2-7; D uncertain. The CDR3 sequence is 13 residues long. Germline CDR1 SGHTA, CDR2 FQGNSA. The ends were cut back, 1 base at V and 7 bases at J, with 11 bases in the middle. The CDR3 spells CASSLDIYYEQYF. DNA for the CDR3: TGTGCCAGCAGCTTAGATATCTATTATGAGCAGTACTTC.

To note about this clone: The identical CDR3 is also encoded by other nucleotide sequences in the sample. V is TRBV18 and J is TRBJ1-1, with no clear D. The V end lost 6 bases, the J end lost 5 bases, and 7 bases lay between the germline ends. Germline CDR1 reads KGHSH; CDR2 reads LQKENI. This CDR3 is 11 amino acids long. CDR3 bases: TGTGCCAGCTCGGCGGGGACTGAAGCTTTCTTT. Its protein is CASSAGTEAFF. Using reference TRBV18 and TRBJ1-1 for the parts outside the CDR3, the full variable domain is NAGVMQNPRHLVRRRGQEARLRCSPMKGHSHVYWYRQLPEEGLKFMVYLQKENIIDESGMPKERFSAEFPKEGPSILRIQQVVRGDSAAYFCASSAGTEAFFGQGTRLTVV.

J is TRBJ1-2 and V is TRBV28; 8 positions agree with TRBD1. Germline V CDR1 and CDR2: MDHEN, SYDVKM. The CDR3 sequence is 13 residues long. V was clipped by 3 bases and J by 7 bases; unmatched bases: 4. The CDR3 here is CASSFQGAGGYTF. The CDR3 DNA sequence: TGTGCCAGCAGTTTCCAGGGGGCGGGTGGCTACACCTTC.

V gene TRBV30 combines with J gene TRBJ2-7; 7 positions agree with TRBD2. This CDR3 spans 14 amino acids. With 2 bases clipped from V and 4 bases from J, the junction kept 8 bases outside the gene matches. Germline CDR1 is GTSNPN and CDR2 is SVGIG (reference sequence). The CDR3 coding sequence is TGTGCCTGGAGTATGGCTAGCGGTAAATACGAGCAGTACTTC. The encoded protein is CAWSMASGKYEQYF.

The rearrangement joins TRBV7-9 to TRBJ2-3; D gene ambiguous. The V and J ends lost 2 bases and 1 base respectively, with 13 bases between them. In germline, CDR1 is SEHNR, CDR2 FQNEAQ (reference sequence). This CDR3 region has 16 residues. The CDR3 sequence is CASSLYKPIGTDTQYF. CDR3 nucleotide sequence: TGTGCCAGCAGCTTATATAAACCCATCGGCACAGATACGCAGTATTTT. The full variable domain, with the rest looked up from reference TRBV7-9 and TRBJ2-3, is DTGVSQNPRHKITKRGQNVTFRCDPISEHNRLYWYRQTLGQGPEFLTYFQNEAQLEKSRLLSDRFSAERPKGSFSTLEIQRTEQGDSAMYLCASSLYKPIGTDTQYFGPGTRLTVL.

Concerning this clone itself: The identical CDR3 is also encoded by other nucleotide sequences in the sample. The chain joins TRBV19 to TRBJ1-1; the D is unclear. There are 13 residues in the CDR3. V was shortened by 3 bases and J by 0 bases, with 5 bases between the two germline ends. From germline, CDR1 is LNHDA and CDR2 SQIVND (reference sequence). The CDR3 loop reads CASSISVNTEAFF. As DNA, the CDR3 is TGTGCCAGTAGTATCTCGGTGAACACTGAAGCTTTCTTT. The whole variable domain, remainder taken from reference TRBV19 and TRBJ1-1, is DGGITQSPKYLFRKEGQNVTLSCEQNLNHDAMYWYRQDPGQGLRLIYYSQIVNDFQKGDIAEGYSVSREKKESFPLTVTSAQKNPTAFYLCASSISVNTEAFFGQGTRLTVV.

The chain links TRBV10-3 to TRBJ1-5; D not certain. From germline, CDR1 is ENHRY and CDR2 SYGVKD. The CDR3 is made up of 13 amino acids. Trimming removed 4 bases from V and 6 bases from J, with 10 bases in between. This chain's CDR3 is CAISGQVSQPQHF. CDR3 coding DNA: TGTGCCATCAGTGGCCAGGTGAGTCAGCCCCAGCATTTT.